This T cell receptor beta chain was identified in a study of regulatory T cells in long-lasting Graves disease. Study-level background: Less than 3 months of antithyroid drugs had been taken by newly diagnosed Graves' patients.

Construction of TCR beta libraries relied on iRepertoire HTBI primers and on Arm-PCR targeting CDR3 regions. TCRdb redid the calling of the multiplex PCR reads with MiXCR, one entry per CDR3 protein. The sample contains around 500,000 distinct CDR3 sequences, 12% of which appear only once. Study-level results: With persistent disease, TRBV28, TRBJ1-2 and TRBJ2-5 were the favored segments.

Time point noted: newly diagnosed GD, antithyroid drugs for less than 3 months. The TCR library was made from RNA that had been extracted from PBMCs in TRIzol. The CDR3 consists of 12 residues. Trimming took off 0 bases at V and 8 bases at J, with 5 bases between the two ends. Germline loops: CDR1 ENHRY, CDR2 SYGVKD. Only a few counts were recorded for this clonotype. Its antigen is still unknown. Another study also made use of these data, one on T cells in Graves' hyperthyroidism and ophthalmopathy.

The chain uses TRBV10-3 and TRBJ2-1; D is uncertain. The source material was peripheral blood mononuclear cells (PBMCs), sampled at new diagnosis, from a patient treated with antithyroid drugs. The sequence was obtained from a woman younger than 45 with Graves disease. CDR3 region: CAISESSDEQFF. DNA for the CDR3: TGTGCCATCAGTGAGTCCTCGGATGAGCAGTTCTTC.